The next 2 T cell receptor beta chains were all read from a single sample in a study of blood T cell repertoires in COVID-19. Sequencing was performed with immunoSEQ multiplex PCR; in TCRdb, only in-frame clones are kept and a portion is missing. The sample shows 85,000 to 120,000 clones, about 83% of them seen only once. The source material was peripheral blood. The origin of the receptors is a man in his forties with active or convalescent COVID-19.

This clone was picked up a small number of times. The J gene is TRBJ1-1, the V gene TRBV4-2; D perhaps matches TRBD1 (6 bases). The length of the CDR3 is 15 residues. V was trimmed by 0 bases and J by 5 bases, leaving 13 bases between them. Germline CDR1 and CDR2: LGHNA and YNFKEQ. The CDR3 region is CASSQDPEGVTEAFF. The DNA for the CDR3 is TGTGCCAGCAGCCAAGACCCCGAGGGGGTAACTGAAGCTTTCTTT.

The J gene is TRBJ1-2, the V gene TRBV18; the match to TRBD1 covers 9 bases. The V segment lost 5 bases and the J segment 5 bases; nucleotides outside the gene matches: 12. The CDR3 contains 16 residues. CDR1 and CDR2 from the germline V gene are KGHSH and LQKENI. CDR3 in DNA: TGTGCCAGCTCATCAACTATGGGACAGGGTGGTTATGGCTACACCTTC. Protein sequence: CASSSTMGQGGYGYTF. Drawing the rest from reference TRBV18 and TRBJ1-2, the complete variable domain is NAGVMQNPRHLVRRRGQEARLRCSPMKGHSHVYWYRQLPEEGLKFMVYLQKENIIDESGMPKERFSAEFPKEGPSILRIQQVVRGDSAAYFCASSSTMGQGGYGYTFGSGTRLTVV.